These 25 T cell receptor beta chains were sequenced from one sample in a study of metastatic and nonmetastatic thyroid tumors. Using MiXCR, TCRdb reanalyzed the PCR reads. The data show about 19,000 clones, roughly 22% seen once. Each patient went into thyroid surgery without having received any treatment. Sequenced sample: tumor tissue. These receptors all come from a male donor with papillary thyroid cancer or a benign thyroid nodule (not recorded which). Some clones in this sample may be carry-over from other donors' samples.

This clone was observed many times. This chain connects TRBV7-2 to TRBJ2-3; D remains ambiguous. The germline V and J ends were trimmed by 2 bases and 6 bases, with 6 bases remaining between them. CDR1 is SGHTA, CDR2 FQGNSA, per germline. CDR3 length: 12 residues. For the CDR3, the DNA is TGTGCCAGCAGCTTAAGGTGGGATACGCAGTATTTT. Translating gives CASSLRWDTQYF.

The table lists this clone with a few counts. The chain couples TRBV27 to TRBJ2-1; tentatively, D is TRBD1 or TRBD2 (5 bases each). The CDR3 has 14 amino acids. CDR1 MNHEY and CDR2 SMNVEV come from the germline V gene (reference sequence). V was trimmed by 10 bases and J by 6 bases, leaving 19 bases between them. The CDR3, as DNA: TGTGCCACCCACACTCTGGGGGTTATCAATGAGCAGTTCTTC. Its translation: CATHTLGVINEQFF.

The CDR3 reads CASSLLEGSCYEQYF. The CDR3 DNA reads TGTGCCAGTAGCCTACTAGAGGGAAGCTGTTACGAGCAGTACTTC. The chain combines TRBV19 with TRBJ2-7; D possibly corresponds to TRBD2 (5 bases). The CDR3 sequence is 15 residues long. Per germline, CDR1 LNHDA and CDR2 SQIVND (reference sequence). Trimming removed 6 bases from V and 4 bases from J, with 19 bases in between.

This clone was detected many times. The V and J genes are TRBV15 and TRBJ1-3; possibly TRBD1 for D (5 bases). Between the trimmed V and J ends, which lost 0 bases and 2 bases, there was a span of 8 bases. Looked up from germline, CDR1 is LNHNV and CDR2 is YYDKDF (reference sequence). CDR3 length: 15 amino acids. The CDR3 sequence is CATSRDSGPGNTIYF. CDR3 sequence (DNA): TGTGCCACCAGCAGAGATTCGGGGCCTGGAAACACCATATATTTT.

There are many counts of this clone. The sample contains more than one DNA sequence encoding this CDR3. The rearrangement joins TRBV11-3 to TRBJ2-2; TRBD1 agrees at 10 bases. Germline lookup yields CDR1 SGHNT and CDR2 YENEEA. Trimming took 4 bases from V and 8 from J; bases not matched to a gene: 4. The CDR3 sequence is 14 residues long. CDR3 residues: CASSSGTGVGELFF. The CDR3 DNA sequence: TGTGCCAGCAGCTCCGGGACAGGGGTTGGGGAGCTGTTTTTT.

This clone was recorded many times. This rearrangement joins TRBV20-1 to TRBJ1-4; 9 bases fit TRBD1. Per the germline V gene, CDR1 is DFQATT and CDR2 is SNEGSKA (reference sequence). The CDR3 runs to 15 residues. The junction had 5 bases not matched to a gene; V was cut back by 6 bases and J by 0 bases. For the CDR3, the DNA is TGCAGTGCACAAGACAGGGGGGCAACTAATGAAAAACTGTTTTTT. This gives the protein CSAQDRGATNEKLFF.

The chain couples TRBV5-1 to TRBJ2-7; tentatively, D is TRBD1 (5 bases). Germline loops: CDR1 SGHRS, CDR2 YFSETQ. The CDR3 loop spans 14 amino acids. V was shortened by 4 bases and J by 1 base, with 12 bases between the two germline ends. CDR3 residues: CASSLQGTSYEQYF. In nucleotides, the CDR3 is TGCGCCAGCAGCCTTCAGGGCACTTCCTACGAGCAGTACTTC.

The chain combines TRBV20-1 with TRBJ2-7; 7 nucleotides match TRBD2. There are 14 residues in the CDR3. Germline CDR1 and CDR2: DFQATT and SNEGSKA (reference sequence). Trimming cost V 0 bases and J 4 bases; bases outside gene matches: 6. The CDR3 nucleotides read TGCAGTGCTAGAGATTCCCCTAGCGGATACGAGCAGTACTTC. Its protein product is CSARDSPSGYEQYF.

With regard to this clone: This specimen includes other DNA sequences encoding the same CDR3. The CDR3 DNA follows: TGTGCCAGCAGCCCACCTGGGGGGGCGGCTAATGAAAAACTGTTTTTT. It yields the protein CASSPPGGAANEKLFF. The V and J genes are TRBV5-4 and TRBJ1-4; D perhaps matches TRBD1 (6 bases). CDR3 length: 16 residues. The germline V gene has CDR1 SGHNT and CDR2 YYREEE (reference sequence). V gave up 4 bases and J gave up 3 bases, with 16 bases separating them.

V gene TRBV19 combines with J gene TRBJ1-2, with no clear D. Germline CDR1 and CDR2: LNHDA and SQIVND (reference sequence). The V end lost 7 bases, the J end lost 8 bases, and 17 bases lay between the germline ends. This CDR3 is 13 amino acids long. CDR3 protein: CASKNDGSLGYTF. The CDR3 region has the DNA TGTGCCAGTAAAAATGACGGAAGTCTCGGCTACACCTTC.

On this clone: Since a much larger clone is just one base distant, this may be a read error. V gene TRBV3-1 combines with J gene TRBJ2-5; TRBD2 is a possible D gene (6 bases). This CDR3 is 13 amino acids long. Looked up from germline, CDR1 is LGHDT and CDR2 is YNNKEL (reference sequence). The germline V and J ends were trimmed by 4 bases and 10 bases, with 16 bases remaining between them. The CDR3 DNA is TGTGCCAGCAGCCCCGCGCGGGACGTGGGCCAGTACTTC. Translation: CASSPARDVGQYF.

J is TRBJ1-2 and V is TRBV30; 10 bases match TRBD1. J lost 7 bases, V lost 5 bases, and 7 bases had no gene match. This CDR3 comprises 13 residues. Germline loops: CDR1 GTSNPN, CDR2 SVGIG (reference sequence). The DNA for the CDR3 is TGTGCCTGGTGGGACAGGGGTAGTTTTGGCTACACCTTC. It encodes CAWWDRGSFGYTF.

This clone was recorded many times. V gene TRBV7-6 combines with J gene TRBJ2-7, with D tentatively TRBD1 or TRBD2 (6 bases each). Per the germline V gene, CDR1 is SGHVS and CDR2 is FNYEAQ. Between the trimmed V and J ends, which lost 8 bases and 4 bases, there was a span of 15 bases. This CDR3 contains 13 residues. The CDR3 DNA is TGTGCCAGCTCAGAGGGGGGTCGGTACGAGCAGTACTTC. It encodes CASSEGGRYEQYF. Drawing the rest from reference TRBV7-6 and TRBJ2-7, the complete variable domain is GAGVSQSPRYKVTKRGQDVALRCDPISGHVSLYWYRQALGQGPEFLTYFNYEAQQDKSGLPNDRFSAERPEGSISTLTIQRTEQRDSAMYRCASSEGGRYEQYFGPGTRLTVT.

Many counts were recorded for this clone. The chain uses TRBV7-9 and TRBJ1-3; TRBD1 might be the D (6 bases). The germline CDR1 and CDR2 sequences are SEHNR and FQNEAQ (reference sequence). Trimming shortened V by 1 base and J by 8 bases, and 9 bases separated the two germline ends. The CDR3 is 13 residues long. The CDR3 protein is CASSLDRDHTIYF. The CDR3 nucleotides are TGTGCCAGCAGCTTAGACAGGGACCACACCATATATTTT.

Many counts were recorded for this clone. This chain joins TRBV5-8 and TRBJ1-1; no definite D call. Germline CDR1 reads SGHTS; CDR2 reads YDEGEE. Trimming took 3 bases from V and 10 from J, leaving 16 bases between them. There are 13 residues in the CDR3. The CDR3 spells CASSSRTVLGAFF. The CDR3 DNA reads TGTGCCAGCAGCTCGAGGACCGTTTTGGGAGCTTTCTTT.

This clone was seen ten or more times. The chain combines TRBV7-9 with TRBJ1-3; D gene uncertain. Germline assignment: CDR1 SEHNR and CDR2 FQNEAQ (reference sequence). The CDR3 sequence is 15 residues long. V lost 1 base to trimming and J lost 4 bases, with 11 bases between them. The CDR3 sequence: CASSLDRVRGNTIYF. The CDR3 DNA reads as TGTGCCAGCAGCTTAGACCGGGTCCGCGGAAACACCATATATTTT.

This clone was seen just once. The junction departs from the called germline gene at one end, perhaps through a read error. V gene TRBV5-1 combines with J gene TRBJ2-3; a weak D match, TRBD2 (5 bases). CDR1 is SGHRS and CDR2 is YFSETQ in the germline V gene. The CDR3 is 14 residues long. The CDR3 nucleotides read TGCGCCAGCAGTACCACGTCTAGCAGAGATACGCAGTATTTT. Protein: CASSTTSSRDTQYF. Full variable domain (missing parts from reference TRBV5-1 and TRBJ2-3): KAGVTQTPRYLIKTRGQQVTLSCSPISGHRSVSWYQQTPGQGLQFLFEYFSETQRNKGNFPGRFSGRQFSNSRSEMNVSTLELGDSALYLCASSTTSSRDTQYFGPGTRLTVL.

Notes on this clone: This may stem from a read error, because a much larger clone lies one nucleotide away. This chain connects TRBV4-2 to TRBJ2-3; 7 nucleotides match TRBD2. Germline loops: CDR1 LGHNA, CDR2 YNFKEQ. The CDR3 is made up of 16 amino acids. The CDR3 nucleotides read TGTGCCAGCAGCCCCTGGGCGGGGAGGGGCACAGATACTCAGTATTTT. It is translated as CASSPWAGRGTDTQYF.

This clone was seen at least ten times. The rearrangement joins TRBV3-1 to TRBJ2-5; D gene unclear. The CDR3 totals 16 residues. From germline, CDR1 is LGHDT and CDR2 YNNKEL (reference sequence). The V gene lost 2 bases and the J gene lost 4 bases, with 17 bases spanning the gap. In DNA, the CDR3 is TGTGCCAGCAGCCAAACTCAAGCCTTGGGTGGAGAGACCCAGTACTTC. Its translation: CASSQTQALGGETQYF.

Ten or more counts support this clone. The CDR3 reads CASRSGTGELTPLHF. The CDR3 bases are TGTGCCAGCAGATCCGGGACAGGGGAGTTGACACCCCTCCACTTT. This chain connects TRBV6-2 or TRBV6-3 to TRBJ1-6; 10 bases fit TRBD1. Trimming took 6 bases from V and 11 from J; bases not matched to a gene: 10. In germline, CDR1 is MNHEY, CDR2 SVGEGT. The CDR3 is 15 amino acids.

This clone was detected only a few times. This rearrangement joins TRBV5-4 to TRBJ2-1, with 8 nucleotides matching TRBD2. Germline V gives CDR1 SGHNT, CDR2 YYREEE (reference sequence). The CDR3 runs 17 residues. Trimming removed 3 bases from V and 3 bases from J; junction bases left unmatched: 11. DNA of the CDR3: TGTGCCAGCAGCTCTCGGACAGCGGGAGTAGTCTACAATGAGCAGTTCTTC. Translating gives CASSSRTAGVVYNEQFF.

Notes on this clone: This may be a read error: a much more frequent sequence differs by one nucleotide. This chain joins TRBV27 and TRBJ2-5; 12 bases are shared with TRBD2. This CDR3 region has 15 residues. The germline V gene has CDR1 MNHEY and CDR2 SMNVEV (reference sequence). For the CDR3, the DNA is TGTGCCAGCAGTGCCCTAGCGGGAGGGGGAGAGACCAAGTACTTC. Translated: CASSALAGGGETKYF.

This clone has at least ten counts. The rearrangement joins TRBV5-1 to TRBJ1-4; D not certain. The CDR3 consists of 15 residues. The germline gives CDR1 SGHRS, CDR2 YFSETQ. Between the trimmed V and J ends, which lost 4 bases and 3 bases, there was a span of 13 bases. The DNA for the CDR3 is TGCGCCAGCAGCAGCTTGGGTCCGCCTAATGAAAAACTGTTTTTT. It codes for CASSSLGPPNEKLFF.

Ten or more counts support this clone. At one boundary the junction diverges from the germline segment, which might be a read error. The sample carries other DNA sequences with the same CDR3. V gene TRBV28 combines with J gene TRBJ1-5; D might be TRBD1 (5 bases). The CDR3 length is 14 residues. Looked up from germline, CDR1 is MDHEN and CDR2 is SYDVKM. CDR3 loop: CASSLFEGHQPQHF. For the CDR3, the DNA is TGTGCCAGCAGTTTATTTGAGGGGCATCAGCCCCAGCATTTC.

In nucleotides, the CDR3 is TGTGCCAGCACATCCGGCAGCTACGAGCAGTACTTC. This gives the protein CASTSGSYEQYF. This chain joins TRBV2 and TRBJ2-7; D remains ambiguous. Germline V CDR1 and CDR2: SNHLY, FYNNEI. This CDR3 region has 12 residues. Trimming removed 7 bases from V and 3 bases from J, with 10 bases in between.